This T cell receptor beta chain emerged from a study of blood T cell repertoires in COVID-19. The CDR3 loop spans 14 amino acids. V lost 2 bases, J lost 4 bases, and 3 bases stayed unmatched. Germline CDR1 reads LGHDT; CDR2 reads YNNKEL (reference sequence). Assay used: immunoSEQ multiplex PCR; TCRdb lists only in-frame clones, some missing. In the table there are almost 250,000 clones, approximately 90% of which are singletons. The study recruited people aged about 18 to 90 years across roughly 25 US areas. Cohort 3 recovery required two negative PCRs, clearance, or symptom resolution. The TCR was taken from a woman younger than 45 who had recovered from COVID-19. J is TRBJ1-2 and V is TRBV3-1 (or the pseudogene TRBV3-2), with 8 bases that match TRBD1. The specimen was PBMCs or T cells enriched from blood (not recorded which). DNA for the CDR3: TGTGCCAGCAGCCAACAGGGGGCTCGCTATGGCTACACCTTC. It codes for CASSQQGARYGYTF.